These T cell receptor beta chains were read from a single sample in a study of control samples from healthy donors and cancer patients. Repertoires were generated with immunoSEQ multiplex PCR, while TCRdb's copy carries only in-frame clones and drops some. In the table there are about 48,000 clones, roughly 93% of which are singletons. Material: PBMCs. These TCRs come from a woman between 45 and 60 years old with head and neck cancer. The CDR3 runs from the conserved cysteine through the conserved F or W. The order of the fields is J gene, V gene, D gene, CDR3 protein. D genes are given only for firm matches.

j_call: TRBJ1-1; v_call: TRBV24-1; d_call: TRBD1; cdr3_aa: CATSDRGRTEAFF
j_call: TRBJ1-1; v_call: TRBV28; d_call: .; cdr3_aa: CASSSRLREGGTEAFF
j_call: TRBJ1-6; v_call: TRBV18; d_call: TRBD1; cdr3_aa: CASSPRTTGGVRNSPLHF
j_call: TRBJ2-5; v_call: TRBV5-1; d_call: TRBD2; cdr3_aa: CASSFSSGGGPETQYF
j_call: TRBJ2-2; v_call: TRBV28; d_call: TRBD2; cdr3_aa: CASMSSGRGTGELFF
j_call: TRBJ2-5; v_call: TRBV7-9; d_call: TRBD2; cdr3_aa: CASSLPGGETQYF
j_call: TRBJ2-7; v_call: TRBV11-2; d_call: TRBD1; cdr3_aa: CASSLGAGQGGYEQYF
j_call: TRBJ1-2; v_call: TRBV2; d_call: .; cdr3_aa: CASGGQGSYGYTF
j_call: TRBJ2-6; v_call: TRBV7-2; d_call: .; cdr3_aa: CASSLGGANVLTF
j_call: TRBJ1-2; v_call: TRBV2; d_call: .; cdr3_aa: CASRATGTDGYTF
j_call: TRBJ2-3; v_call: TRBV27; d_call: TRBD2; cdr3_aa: CASSFRGLAGGSTDTQYF
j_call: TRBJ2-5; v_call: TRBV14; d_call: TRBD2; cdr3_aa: CASSQGIAGGIETQYF
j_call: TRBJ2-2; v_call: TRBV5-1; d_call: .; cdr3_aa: CASSLFSTNTGELFF
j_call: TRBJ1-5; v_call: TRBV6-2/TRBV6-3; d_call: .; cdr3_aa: CASSPQGPSFNQPQHF